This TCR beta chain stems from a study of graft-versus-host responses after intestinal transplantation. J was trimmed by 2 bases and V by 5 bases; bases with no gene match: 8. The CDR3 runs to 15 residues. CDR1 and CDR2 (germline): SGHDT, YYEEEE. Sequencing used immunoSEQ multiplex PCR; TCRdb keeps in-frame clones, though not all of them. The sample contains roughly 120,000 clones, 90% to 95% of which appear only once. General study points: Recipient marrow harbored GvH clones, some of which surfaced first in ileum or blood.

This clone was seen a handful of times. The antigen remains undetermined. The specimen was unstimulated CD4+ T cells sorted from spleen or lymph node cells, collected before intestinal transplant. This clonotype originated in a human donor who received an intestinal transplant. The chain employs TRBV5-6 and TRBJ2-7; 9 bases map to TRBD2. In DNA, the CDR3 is TGTGCCAGCAGGTTCAAGACTAGCGGTGCCTACGAGCAGTACTTC. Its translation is CASRFKTSGAYEQYF.